The 12 T cell receptor beta chains in this list originate from one sample, sequenced in a study of shared clonotypes between healthy human individuals. Some clones are missing from TCRdb's copy, which holds only in-frame ones; the method was immunoSEQ multiplex PCR. Here the sample spans about 2 million clones, over 85% being singletons. Sequencing used naive CD4+ T cells sorted from blood. Subset of the sample: CD45RA+ positively selected. The source is a man aged 18 to 30 in good health.

The chain combines TRBV21-1 with TRBJ2-3; TRBD1 was called by the table and not checked on the DNA. TRBV21-1 constitutes a pseudogene. This CDR3 region has 13 residues. The CDR3: CASTGVCTDTQYF. The CDR3 nucleotides read TGTGCCAGCACAGGGGTCTGCACAGATACGCAGTATTTT.

V and J are TRBV30 and TRBJ2-7; no firm D call. The CDR3 is 10 residues long. Germline V CDR1 and CDR2: GTSNPN, SVGIG (reference sequence). The germline V and J ends were trimmed by 1 base and 6 bases, with 4 bases remaining between them. The CDR3 sequence: CAWSGSEQYF. CDR3 nucleotides: TGTGCCTGGAGTGGGAGCGAGCAGTACTTC. Complete variable domain (other parts from reference TRBV30 and TRBJ2-7): SQTIHQWPATLVQPVGSPLSLECTVEGTSNPNLYWYRQAAGRGLQLLFYSVGIGQISSEVPQNLSASRPQDRQFILSSKKLLLSDSGFYLCAWSGSEQYFGPGTRLTVT.

In regard to this clone: Other DNA sequences in this sample translate to the same CDR3. In DNA form, the CDR3 reads TGTGCCACCAGCTCCGACAGCTCTGGGGCCAACGTCCTGACTTTC. Amino acid sequence: CATSSDSSGANVLTF. The chain recombines TRBV15 with TRBJ2-6, with D possibly being TRBD1 (5 bases). The V and J ends lost 5 bases and 0 bases respectively, with 8 bases between them. This CDR3 spans 15 amino acids. Germline-derived CDR1 and CDR2 are LNHNV and YYDKDF (reference sequence).

The chain uses TRBV5-1 and TRBJ2-5, with TRBD1 identical over 10 bases. CDR3 length: 15 amino acids. The germline gives CDR1 SGHRS, CDR2 YFSETQ. V dropped 4 bases and J dropped 4; count of bases not matched to a gene: 7. CDR3 sequence reads: CASSPYWTGGETQYF. In DNA, the CDR3 is TGCGCCAGCAGCCCCTATTGGACAGGGGGAGAGACCCAGTACTTC. Complete variable domain (other parts from reference TRBV5-1 and TRBJ2-5): KAGVTQTPRYLIKTRGQQVTLSCSPISGHRSVSWYQQTPGQGLQFLFEYFSETQRNKGNFPGRFSGRQFSNSRSEMNVSTLELGDSALYLCASSPYWTGGETQYFGPGTRLLVL.

V is TRBV29-1 and J is TRBJ2-6; D unclear. V gave up 7 bases and J gave up 3 bases, with 4 bases separating them. This CDR3 contains 11 residues. Germline CDR1 is SQVTM and CDR2 is ANQGSEA. DNA for the CDR3: TGCAGCGCCTTTGGGGCCAACGTCCTGACTTTC. Protein: CSAFGANVLTF.

V and J are TRBV6-6 and TRBJ2-5; the D gene is possibly TRBD2 (5 bases). The germline V gene encodes CDR1 MNHNY and CDR2 SVGAGI (reference sequence). Between the trimmed V and J ends, which lost 2 bases and 5 bases, there was a span of 12 bases. The CDR3 spans 14 residues. The CDR3: CASSYGRALETQYF. DNA for the CDR3: TGTGCCAGCAGTTACGGGCGGGCCCTGGAGACCCAGTACTTC.

With regard to this clone: The sample contains more than one DNA sequence encoding this CDR3. V is TRBV7-2 and J is TRBJ2-3; 13 bases are shared with TRBD2. The CDR3 totals 16 residues. V lost 2 bases to trimming and J lost 3 bases; unmatched junction nucleotides: 2. Germline values: CDR1 SGHTA, CDR2 FQGNSA. The CDR3: CASSLRLAGGTDTQYF. CDR3 bases: TGTGCCAGCAGCTTACGACTAGCGGGAGGTACAGATACGCAGTATTTT. The full variable domain, completed using reference TRBV7-2 and TRBJ2-3, is GAGVSQSPSNKVTEKGKDVELRCDPISGHTALYWYRQSLGQGLEFLIYFQGNSAPDKSGLPSDRFSAERTGGSVSTLTIQRTQQEDSAVYLCASSLRLAGGTDTQYFGPGTRLTVL.

This clone was seen a single time. The chain carries TRBV30 and TRBJ2-5; D is tentatively TRBD1 or TRBD2 (7 bases each). The CDR3 extends over 13 amino acids. Germline CDR1 and CDR2: GTSNPN and SVGIG (reference sequence). The CDR3: CASNRGSGETQYF. The DNA for the CDR3 is TGTGCAAGTAACAGGGGTAGCGGGGAGACCCAGTACTTC.

A single count supports this clone. This chain joins TRBV4-1 and TRBJ2-1; no definite D call. The V end lost 1 base, the J end lost 9 bases, and 16 bases lay between the germline ends. The V gene's germline CDR1 is MGHRA and CDR2 YSYEKL. The CDR3 has 15 amino acids. The CDR3 DNA follows: TGCGCCAGCAGCCAAGCCTACCCCGCCCGGAGTGAGCAGTTCTTC. Its protein product is CASSQAYPARSEQFF.

This sequence joins TRBV5-6 and TRBJ2-3; D is uncertain. This CDR3 spans 15 amino acids. Germline V gives CDR1 SGHDT, CDR2 YYEEEE. V lost 0 bases and J 0 bases, leaving 8 bases between the germline ends. CDR3 residues: CASSLVHPSTDTQYF. CDR3 nucleotide sequence: TGTGCCAGCAGCTTGGTACACCCTAGCACAGATACGCAGTATTTT. The complete variable domain, with remaining parts taken from reference TRBV5-6 and TRBJ2-3, reads DAGVTQSPTHLIKTRGQQVTLRCSPKSGHDTVSWYQQALGQGPQFIFQYYEEEERQRGNFPDRFSGHQFPNYSSELNVNALLLGDSALYLCASSLVHPSTDTQYFGPGTRLTVL.

Points on this clone: Other DNA sequences from this sample encode an identical CDR3 as well. V gene TRBV6-5 combines with J gene TRBJ2-6, with 7 bases lining up with TRBD1. The germline gives CDR1 MNHEY, CDR2 SVGAGI. V lost 6 bases to trimming and J lost 4 bases; unmatched junction nucleotides: 3. There are 14 residues in the CDR3. This CDR3 is CASRDRAGANVLTF. The CDR3 bases are TGTGCCAGCAGAGACAGGGCCGGGGCCAACGTCCTGACTTTC.

The table lists this clone with a few counts. The V gene is TRBV7-2, the J gene TRBJ1-5; D gene unclear. The CDR3 totals 15 residues. The V end lost 5 bases, the J end lost 2 bases, and 13 bases lay between the germline ends. Germline values: CDR1 SGHTA, CDR2 FQGNSA. The DNA of the CDR3 is TGTGCCAGCAGCGCACGCGGGCAAGGCAATCAGCCCCAGCATTTT. Residues: CASSARGQGNQPQHF. Filled out from reference TRBV7-2 and TRBJ1-5, the complete variable domain reads GAGVSQSPSNKVTEKGKDVELRCDPISGHTALYWYRQSLGQGLEFLIYFQGNSAPDKSGLPSDRFSAERTGGSVSTLTIQRTQQEDSAVYLCASSARGQGNQPQHFGDGTRLSIL.